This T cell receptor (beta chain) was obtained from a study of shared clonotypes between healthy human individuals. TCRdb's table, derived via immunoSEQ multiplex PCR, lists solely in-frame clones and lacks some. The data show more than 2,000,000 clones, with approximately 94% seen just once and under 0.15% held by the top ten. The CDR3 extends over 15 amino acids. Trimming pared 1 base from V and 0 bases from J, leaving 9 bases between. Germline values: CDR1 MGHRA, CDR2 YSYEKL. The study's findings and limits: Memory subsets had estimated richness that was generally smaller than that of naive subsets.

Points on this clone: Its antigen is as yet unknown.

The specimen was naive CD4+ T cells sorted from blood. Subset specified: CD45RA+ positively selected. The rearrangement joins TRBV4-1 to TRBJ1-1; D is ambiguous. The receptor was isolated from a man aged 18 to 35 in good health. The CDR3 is CASSQAGSLNTEAFF. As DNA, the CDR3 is TGCGCCAGCAGCCAAGCGGGCAGTCTGAACACTGAAGCTTTCTTT.